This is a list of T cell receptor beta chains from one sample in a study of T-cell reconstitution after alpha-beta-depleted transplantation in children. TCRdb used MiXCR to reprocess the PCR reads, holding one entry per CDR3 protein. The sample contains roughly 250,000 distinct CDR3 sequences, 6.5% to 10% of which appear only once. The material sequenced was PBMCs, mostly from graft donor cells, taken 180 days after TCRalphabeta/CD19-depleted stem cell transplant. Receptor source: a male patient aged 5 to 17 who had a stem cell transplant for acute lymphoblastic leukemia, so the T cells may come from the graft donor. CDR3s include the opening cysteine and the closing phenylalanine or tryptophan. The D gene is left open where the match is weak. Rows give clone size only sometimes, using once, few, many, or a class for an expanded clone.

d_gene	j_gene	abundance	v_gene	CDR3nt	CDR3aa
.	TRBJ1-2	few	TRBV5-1	TGCGCCAGCAGCTTGGATCCTTTTTATGGCTACACCTTC	CASSLDPFYGYTF
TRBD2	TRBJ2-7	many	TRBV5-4	TGTGCCAGCAGCTTTCTAGCGGGAGGGGTATACGAGCAGTACTTC	CASSFLAGGVYEQYF
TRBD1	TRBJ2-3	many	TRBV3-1	TGTGCCAGCAGTTGGACAGGGAAAACAGATACGCAGTATTTT	CASSWTGKTDTQYF
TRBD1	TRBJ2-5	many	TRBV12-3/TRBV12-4	TGTGCCAGCAGTTCCTTCGGGACAGCCCAAGAGACCCAGTACTTC	CASSSFGTAQETQYF
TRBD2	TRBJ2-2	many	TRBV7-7	TGTGCTAGCAGCTTAGGATGGCGGGAGAACGGGGAGCTGTTTTTT	CASSLGWRENGELFF
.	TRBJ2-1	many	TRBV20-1	TGCAGTGCCCCGACCGACTACAATGAGCAGTTCTTC	CSAPTDYNEQFF
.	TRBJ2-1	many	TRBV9	TGTGCCAGCAGCGTAGCTCGGGGGACGGGGCTAGGGGAGCAGTTCTTC	CASSVARGTGLGEQFF
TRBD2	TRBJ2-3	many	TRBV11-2	TGTGCCAGCAGCGGTCGCGGGACTAGCGGGAGGGCCACAGATACGCAGTATTTT	CASSGRGTSGRATDTQYF
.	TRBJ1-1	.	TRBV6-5	TGTGTCAGCAGTTATTCGTACCAAGGGAGTGAAGCTTTCTTT	CVSSYSYQGSEAFF
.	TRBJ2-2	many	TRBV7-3	TGTGCCAGCAGCTTTAAGGCCGGGGAGCTGTTTTTT	CASSFKAGELFF
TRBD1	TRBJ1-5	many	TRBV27	TGTGCCAGCAGTCGACAGGGTCGAAATCAGCCCCAGCATTTT	CASSRQGRNQPQHF
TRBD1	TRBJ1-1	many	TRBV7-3	TGTGCCAGCAGCGCGACAGGGGGCAAGACTGAAGCTTTCTTT	CASSATGGKTEAFF
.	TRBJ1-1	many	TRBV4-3	TGCGCCAGCACGGGTGCAGGGAGGACTGAAGCTTTCTTT	CASTGAGRTEAFF
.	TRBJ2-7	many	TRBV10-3	TGTGCCACGTCGTGGGGGCCCCACGAGCAGTACTTC	CATSWGPHEQYF
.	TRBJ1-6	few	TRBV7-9	TGTGCCAGCAGCGTAAGCTGGATTATTTCACCCCTCCACTTT	CASSVSWIISPLHF
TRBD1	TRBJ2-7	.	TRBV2	TGTGCCAGCACTGGAGCGGACAGGGGTCACGAGCAGTACTTC	CASTGADRGHEQYF
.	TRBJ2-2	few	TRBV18	TGTGCCAGCTCACCAAAAGGCACAAACACCGGGGAGCTGTTTTTT	CASSPKGTNTGELFF
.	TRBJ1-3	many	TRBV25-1	TGTGCCAGCAGTGAAACGGGTGGAACTGGAAACACCATATATTTT	CASSETGGTGNTIYF
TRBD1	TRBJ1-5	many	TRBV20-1	TGCAGTGCTAGACAGGGGGGACAGCCCCAGCATTTT	CSARQGGQPQHF
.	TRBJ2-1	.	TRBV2	TGTGCCAGCAGTCACTTTCCCCCGGACAATGAGCAGTTCTTC	CASSHFPPDNEQFF
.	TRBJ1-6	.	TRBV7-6	TGTGCCAGCAGCTTAGCGGTAGATTCACCCCTCCACTTT	CASSLAVDSPLHF
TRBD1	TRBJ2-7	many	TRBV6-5	TGTGCCAGCAGTTACTCGATAGGGGGCCGGCGGAGGTACGAGCAGTACTTC	CASSYSIGGRRRYEQYF